These 9 T cell receptor beta chains share one sample of origin, sequenced in a study of blood T cell repertoires in COVID-19. Sequencing used immunoSEQ multiplex PCR; TCRdb keeps in-frame clones, though not all of them. The data hold 150,000 to 200,000 clones, with over 60% observed a single time. Material: peripheral blood. The receptors come from a man aged 60 to 69 with acute or convalescent COVID-19.

This clone was observed a single time. This chain connects TRBV12-5 to TRBJ1-2, with D hard to call. The germline V gene has CDR1 LGHNT and CDR2 FRNRAP. Deletions cut 0 bases from V and 6 bases from J, with 17 bases between. This CDR3 comprises 16 residues. CDR3 coding DNA: TGTGCTAGTGGTTTGGTACAAGGCCAGGCTATGGATGGCTACACCTTC. The encoded protein is CASGLVQGQAMDGYTF.

This rearrangement joins TRBV7-2 to TRBJ2-3; 8 nucleotides agree with TRBD2. The V segment lost 5 bases and the J segment 4 bases; nucleotides outside the gene matches: 8. The CDR3 totals 15 residues. Germline lookup yields CDR1 SGHTA and CDR2 FQGNSA. The chain's CDR3 is CASSLGLGGPDTQYF. The CDR3 DNA reads as TGTGCCAGCAGCCTGGGACTAGGTGGTCCAGATACGCAGTATTTT. Complete variable domain (other parts from reference TRBV7-2 and TRBJ2-3): GAGVSQSPSNKVTEKGKDVELRCDPISGHTALYWYRQSLGQGLEFLIYFQGNSAPDKSGLPSDRFSAERTGGSVSTLTIQRTQQEDSAVYLCASSLGLGGPDTQYFGPGTRLTVL.

V and J are TRBV11-3 and TRBJ2-5; 8 bases fit TRBD1. The CDR3 is 14 residues long. Germline assignment: CDR1 SGHNT and CDR2 YENEEA. With 5 bases clipped from V and 5 bases from J, the junction kept 7 bases outside the gene matches. Here the CDR3 DNA reads TGTGCCAGCAGCACGACAGGGGTAGAGGAGACCCAGTACTTC. This gives the protein CASSTTGVEETQYF.

V usage is TRBV10-3 and J usage is TRBJ2-2; TRBD1 might be the D (6 bases). The V gene's germline CDR1 is ENHRY and CDR2 SYGVKD. This CDR3 spans 17 amino acids. V lost 2 bases and J 1 base, leaving 14 bases between the germline ends. The CDR3 reads CAISETNSGQNTGELFF. The DNA for the CDR3 is TGTGCCATCAGTGAGACTAACTCGGGACAGAACACCGGGGAGCTGTTTTTT.

The chain uses TRBV28 and TRBJ1-5, with 9 bases matching TRBD1. V shed 1 base, J shed 7 bases, and the junction held 17 bases outside the gene matches. CDR1 is MDHEN and CDR2 is SYDVKM in the germline V gene. There are 19 residues in the CDR3. CDR3 residues: CASSLFGDPGQGIGQPQHF. CDR3 nucleotides: TGTGCCAGCAGTTTATTTGGGGACCCGGGACAGGGAATTGGGCAGCCCCAGCATTTT.

The chain has TRBV6-5 and TRBJ2-2; D is perhaps TRBD1 (5 bases). Germline lookup yields CDR1 MNHEY and CDR2 SVGAGI. CDR3 length: 13 residues. With 9 bases removed from V and 1 base from J, the gap between germline ends came to 9 bases. The CDR3 nucleotides read TGTGCCAGTCGCAGGGTGAACACCGGGGAGCTGTTTTTT. Its protein product is CASRRVNTGELFF.

The gene calls are TRBV11-2 and TRBJ1-2; 7 bases fit TRBD1. Germline-derived CDR1 and CDR2 are SGHAT and FQNNGV. This CDR3 contains 15 residues. V lost 6 bases to trimming and J lost 6 bases; unmatched junction nucleotides: 13. CDR3 DNA sequence: TGTGCCAGCAGTCTACCAGACAGGGTTTGGCATGGCTACACCTTC. This encodes CASSLPDRVWHGYTF.

The chain uses TRBV6-5 and TRBJ1-1; weak D call: TRBD1 (5 bases). V dropped 0 bases and J dropped 4 bases, with 12 bases sitting between them. The length of the CDR3 is 15 residues. In germline, CDR1 is MNHEY, CDR2 SVGAGI. CDR3 sequence (DNA): TGTGCCAGCAGTTACTCGGGGCCCTCGGGCACTGAAGCTTTCTTT. This gives the protein CASSYSGPSGTEAFF.

The rearrangement uses TRBV5-6 and TRBJ1-6; weak D call: TRBD1 (6 bases). Looked up from germline, CDR1 is SGHDT and CDR2 is YYEEEE. This CDR3 region has 16 residues. V lost 0 bases to trimming and J lost 1 base, with 8 bases between them. CDR3 coding DNA: TGTGCCAGCAGCTTGGACAGGGAGTCCTATAATTCACCCCTCCACTTT. Protein product: CASSLDRESYNSPLHF.